What follows are 32 T cell receptor beta chains derived from one specimen sequenced in a study of beta chain features in type 1 diabetes. Study conclusions and caveats: For Type 1 diabetes patients, all four CD4+ subsets carried TCRB CDR3s that were moderately but significantly shorter.

Reverse transcribing all isolated RNA meant expressed TCRB transcripts were sequenced. Clones were sequenced by immunoSEQ multiplex PCR, and TCRdb holds only the in-frame ones, with some missing. Of 600,000 or so clones listed, over 13% are singletons. These receptors are not linked to any known antigen. The sequencing sample was made of naive CD4+ T cells from blood. The receptors come from a man between 18 and 35 years old with type 1 diabetes.

A remark on this clone: Other DNA sequences from this sample encode an identical CDR3 as well. The V call is TRBV7-9, the J call TRBJ2-5; D ambiguous. V shed 5 bases and J shed 5 bases, with 9 bases lying between them. Germline CDR1 reads SEHNR; CDR2 reads FQNEAQ (reference sequence). The CDR3 spans 12 residues. The CDR3 DNA reads TGTGCCAGCAGCCCGTTTCTGGAGACCCAGTACTTC. This gives the protein CASSPFLETQYF.

The rearrangement joins TRBV7-6 to TRBJ2-7, with D perhaps TRBD1 or TRBD2 (5 bases each). Germline CDR1 and CDR2: SGHVS and FNYEAQ. Trimming took off 5 bases at V and 5 bases at J, with 13 bases between the two ends. The CDR3 has 13 amino acids. Here the CDR3 reads CASSGPGRNEQYF. CDR3 nucleotides: TGTGCCAGCAGCGGTCCAGGGAGAAACGAGCAGTACTTC.

The J gene is TRBJ1-2, the V gene TRBV28; D is undetermined. The V end was cut by 6 bases, the J end by 0 bases, with 14 bases between. CDR3 length: 15 residues. Germline V gene data show CDR1 as MDHEN and CDR2 as SYDVKM. CDR3 loop: CASSESSLTNYGYTF. The CDR3 nucleotides are TGTGCCAGCAGCGAATCGAGTCTGACTAACTATGGCTACACCTTC.

In DNA, the CDR3 is TGTGCCAGCAGCTTGATGAGGCCTACAGATACGCAGTATTTT. Protein sequence: CASSLMRPTDTQYF. The genes are TRBV5-5 and TRBJ2-3; D remains ambiguous. The CDR3 spans 14 residues. V was pared by 1 base and J by 3 bases, with 9 bases between. The germline gives CDR1 SGHKS, CDR2 YYEKEE (reference sequence).

The chain recombines TRBV6-5 with TRBJ2-7; D is undetermined. V lost 10 bases and J lost 2, with 12 bases in between. The CDR3 sequence is 12 residues long. The V gene's germline CDR1 is MNHEY and CDR2 SVGAGI. In nucleotides, the CDR3 is TGTGCCATCGTAGCAGCGACCTACGAGCAGTACTTC. This sequence encodes CAIVAATYEQYF.

This clone was seen a few times. The CDR3 bases are TGTGCCAGTAGTTTGGGGGATACTGGGGCCAACGTCCTGACTTTC. Translation: CASSLGDTGANVLTF. V gene TRBV19 combines with J gene TRBJ2-6, with D possibly being TRBD1 or TRBD2 (5 bases each). This CDR3 is built from 15 residues. The germline gives CDR1 LNHDA, CDR2 SQIVND (reference sequence). The V end was cut by 5 bases, the J end by 2 bases, with 10 bases between.

This rearrangement joins TRBV2 to TRBJ1-1; D might be TRBD1 (6 bases). This CDR3 region has 13 residues. Germline V gene data show CDR1 as SNHLY and CDR2 as FYNNEI. Trimming shortened V by 6 bases and J by 4 bases, and 12 bases separated the two germline ends. The CDR3 region has the DNA TGTGCCAGCAGCGCCGGGGGGGCCACTGAAGCTTTCTTT. This codes for CASSAGGATEAFF.

V usage is TRBV5-1 and J usage is TRBJ2-1, with D uncertain. CDR1 is SGHRS, CDR2 YFSETQ, per germline. The V end lost 4 bases, the J end lost 0 bases, and 8 bases lay between the germline ends. This CDR3 contains 14 residues. The chain's CDR3 is CASSPLGSYNEQFF. The CDR3 bases are TGCGCCAGCAGCCCCCTAGGCTCCTACAATGAGCAGTTCTTC.

The chain uses TRBV7-2 and TRBJ1-1, with D maybe TRBD1 (6 bases). V lost 3 bases and J lost 8, with 10 bases in between. The CDR3 contains 12 residues. CDR1 and CDR2 (germline): SGHTA, FQGNSA. The CDR3 spells CASSFSRGEAFF. CDR3 in DNA: TGTGCCAGCAGCTTCAGCAGGGGAGAAGCTTTCTTT.

This clone was seen only a few times. The chain combines TRBV7-9 with TRBJ2-3; D not resolved. There are 13 residues in the CDR3. The germline V and J ends were trimmed by 5 bases and 3 bases, with 9 bases remaining between them. CDR1 SEHNR and CDR2 FQNEAQ come from the germline V gene (reference sequence). The DNA of the CDR3 is TGTGCCAGCAGCCCCTCCGGAACAGATACGCAGTATTTT. Translating it yields CASSPSGTDTQYF.

This clone turned up a few times. The V and J genes are TRBV30 and TRBJ2-7; D perhaps matches TRBD1 (5 bases). Trimming took 2 bases from V and 6 from J, leaving 20 bases between them. The CDR3 length is 15 residues. Germline V CDR1 and CDR2: GTSNPN, SVGIG (reference sequence). The CDR3 DNA sequence: TGTGCCTGGAGTCGCCGAAGGGGTATAGGGCTCGAGCAGTACTTC. This encodes CAWSRRRGIGLEQYF.

The chain uses TRBV7-9 and TRBJ1-2, with TRBD1 matching 8 bases. This CDR3 is built from 13 residues. V gave up 5 bases and J gave up 6 bases; unmatched junction bases: 5. Germline CDR1 is SEHNR and CDR2 is FQNEAQ (reference sequence). CDR3 residues: CASSPGQGHGYTF. CDR3 bases: TGTGCCAGCAGCCCCGGACAGGGTCATGGCTACACCTTC.

This chain links TRBV5-1 with TRBJ1-1; no reliable D call. The CDR3 has 15 residues. Per germline, CDR1 SGHRS and CDR2 YFSETQ. Trimming removed 0 bases at V and 1 base at J, with 10 bases between. The CDR3 here is CASSLAGDPNTEAFF. As DNA, the CDR3 is TGCGCCAGCAGCTTGGCCGGTGACCCGAACACTGAAGCTTTCTTT.

The gene calls are TRBV28 and TRBJ2-7; D is unresolved. Looked up from germline, CDR1 is MDHEN and CDR2 is SYDVKM. The V and J ends lost 10 bases and 3 bases respectively, with 10 bases between them. CDR3 size: 11 residues. The CDR3 region is CATRTGYEQYF. The CDR3 coding sequence is TGTGCCACCAGGACGGGCTACGAGCAGTACTTC.

This clone was seen only a few times. The chain employs TRBV30 and TRBJ1-2, with D unresolved. The CDR3 sequence is 13 residues long. CDR1 is GTSNPN, CDR2 SVGIG, per germline (reference sequence). Between the trimmed V and J ends, which lost 2 bases and 8 bases, there was a span of 15 bases. CDR3 nucleotide sequence: TGTGCCTGGAGTCAAGACTCCGCCCGGGGCTACACCTTC. It encodes CAWSQDSARGYTF.

The V call is TRBV5-1, the J call TRBJ2-3; no firm D call. The length of the CDR3 is 13 residues. Germline CDR1 and CDR2: SGHRS and YFSETQ. Trimming took 0 bases from V and 5 from J, leaving 7 bases between them. The CDR3 DNA is TGCGCCAGCAGCTTGGCCGGGCAAGATACGCAGTATTTT. Amino acids: CASSLAGQDTQYF.

The V gene is TRBV6-1, the J gene TRBJ2-7, with 12 bases that match TRBD2. Germline-derived CDR1 and CDR2 are MNHNS and SASEGT. CDR3 length: 17 residues. The V segment lost 4 bases and the J segment 0 bases; nucleotides outside the gene matches: 7. CDR3 in DNA: TGTGCCAGCAGTGCTCGGACTAGCGGGGCCTACTCCTACGAGCAGTACTTC. It is translated as CASSARTSGAYSYEQYF.

The chain couples TRBV12-5 to TRBJ2-7, with TRBD2 identical over 7 bases. This CDR3 comprises 12 residues. Germline loops: CDR1 LGHNT, CDR2 FRNRAP. V gave up 4 bases and J gave up 8 bases; unmatched junction bases: 5. The DNA of the CDR3 is TGTGCTAGTGGTTCCACTAGCGAAAAGCAGTACTTC. It is translated as CASGSTSEKQYF.

This clone was detected a few times. The chain couples TRBV4-3 to TRBJ1-2, with D maybe TRBD1 (5 bases). The CDR3 is 15 residues long. CDR1 is LGHNA, CDR2 YSLEER, per germline. Trimming took off 0 bases at V and 2 bases at J, with 10 bases between the two ends. The CDR3 DNA reads TGCGCCAGCAGCCAAGACAGGAAGGGGAACTATGGCTACACCTTC. Its translation is CASSQDRKGNYGYTF.

This clone has a handful of counts. The rearrangement joins TRBV25-1 to TRBJ1-1; D possibly corresponds to TRBD1 (5 bases). There are 13 residues in the CDR3. V lost 5 bases and J lost 5, with 12 bases in between. Germline V gives CDR1 MGHDK, CDR2 SYGVNS. The CDR3 DNA is TGTGCCAGCAGTCGAAGGGAGGGGACTGAAGCTTTCTTT. This encodes CASSRREGTEAFF.

This clone was detected only a few times. The V gene is TRBV30, the J gene TRBJ1-3, with D perhaps matching TRBD1 (5 bases). CDR3 length equals 15 residues. The V end was cut by 4 bases, the J end by 4 bases, with 17 bases between. CDR1 is GTSNPN, CDR2 SVGIG, per germline (reference sequence). The CDR3 is CAWKGYAGHGNTIYF. The CDR3 bases are TGTGCCTGGAAGGGGTATGCCGGACACGGAAACACCATATATTTT.

This clone was counted between two and nine times. The chain carries TRBV4-2 and TRBJ1-6; maybe TRBD1 (6 bases). Trimming shortened V by 0 bases and J by 9 bases, and 12 bases separated the two germline ends. Germline loops: CDR1 LGHNA, CDR2 YNFKEQ. The length of the CDR3 is 15 residues. In DNA form, the CDR3 reads TGTGCCAGCAGCCAAGAAACGGCAGGGGCTTCACCCCTCCACTTT. Translation: CASSQETAGASPLHF.

V is TRBV9 and J is TRBJ1-6, with D hard to call. Germline V gene data show CDR1 as SGDLS and CDR2 as YYNGEE. Deletions cut 0 bases from V and 7 bases from J, with 8 bases between. The CDR3 is 14 residues long. In nucleotides, the CDR3 is TGTGCCAGCAGCGTAGAGGGAAGCAATTCACCCCTCCACTTT. This encodes CASSVEGSNSPLHF.

V and J are TRBV6-4 and TRBJ1-2, with a tentative D call TRBD1 (6 bases). This CDR3 comprises 13 residues. Germline lookup yields CDR1 MRHNA and CDR2 SNTAGT. Trimming left V 3 bases short and J 5 bases short, with 10 bases between. The CDR3 DNA reads as TGTGCCAGCAGTGATGGGACAAGTTATGGCTACACCTTC. This translates into CASSDGTSYGYTF.

As for this clone: Other DNA sequences in the sample encode the same CDR3. The chain is built from TRBV6-5 and TRBJ2-5, with 7 bases aligning to TRBD1. Trimming removed 5 bases from V and 2 bases from J; junction bases left unmatched: 2. Germline V gene sequence: CDR1 MNHEY, CDR2 SVGAGI. This CDR3 is 13 amino acids long. CDR3 sequence: CASSGTVQETQYF. CDR3 sequence (DNA): TGTGCCAGCAGTGGGACAGTTCAAGAGACCCAGTACTTC.

This clone was seen only a few times. V is TRBV4-1 and J is TRBJ2-1, with 9 positions matching TRBD2. Trimming cost V 7 bases and J 0 bases; bases outside gene matches: 10. The CDR3 totals 17 residues. CDR1 MGHRA and CDR2 YSYEKL come from the germline V gene. DNA for the CDR3: TGCGCCAGCAAACGGGCCAGCGGGAGGACCTCCTACAATGAGCAGTTCTTC. Its protein product is CASKRASGRTSYNEQFF.

The V call is TRBV4-3, the J call TRBJ1-2, with TRBD1 as a possible D gene (5 bases). This CDR3 has 15 residues. V lost 0 bases, J lost 5 bases, and 13 bases lay in between. The germline gives CDR1 LGHNA, CDR2 YSLEER. The CDR3 nucleotides are TGCGCCAGCAGCCAAGAGGGGTGGGGGTCGTATGGCTACACCTTC. Amino acid sequence: CASSQEGWGSYGYTF.

V usage is TRBV28 and J usage is TRBJ1-1; no reliable D call. The V gene lost 4 bases and the J gene lost 1 base, with 10 bases spanning the gap. CDR3 size: 14 residues. The germline V gene encodes CDR1 MDHEN and CDR2 SYDVKM. The chain's CDR3 is CASSSGNSNTEAFF. The CDR3 nucleotides are TGTGCCAGCAGTTCGGGGAACTCGAACACTGAAGCTTTCTTT.

This chain joins TRBV7-3 and TRBJ2-3; D may match TRBD1 or TRBD2 (5 bases each). The CDR3 runs to 13 residues. Germline V lookup: CDR1 SGHTA, CDR2 FQGTGA. Trimming removed 5 bases at V and 1 base at J, with 7 bases between. The CDR3 region is CASSRDGTDTQYF. DNA for the CDR3: TGTGCCAGCAGCCGGGACGGCACAGATACGCAGTATTTT.

The rearrangement joins TRBV7-6 to TRBJ1-1, with a weak D call TRBD1 (5 bases). CDR1 is SGHVS and CDR2 is FNYEAQ in the germline V gene. This CDR3 has 16 amino acids. The V end lost 4 bases, the J end lost 3 bases, and 18 bases lay between the germline ends. CDR3: CASSYQGLRRDTEAFF. CDR3 sequence (DNA): TGTGCCAGCAGCTACCAGGGATTGCGGCGGGACACTGAAGCTTTCTTT. The full variable domain, its missing parts supplied by reference TRBV7-6 and TRBJ1-1, is GAGVSQSPRYKVTKRGQDVALRCDPISGHVSLYWYRQALGQGPEFLTYFNYEAQQDKSGLPNDRFSAERPEGSISTLTIQRTEQRDSAMYRCASSYQGLRRDTEAFFGQGTRLTVV.

This clone was observed a handful of times. The rearrangement joins TRBV7-8 to TRBJ1-1; D is uncertain. This CDR3 is built from 14 residues. The V end was cut by 2 bases, the J end by 1 base, with 8 bases between. Germline loops: CDR1 SGHVS, CDR2 FQNEAQ. CDR3 sequence: CASSLTAGNTEAFF. DNA for the CDR3: TGTGCCAGCAGCTTAACAGCTGGGAACACTGAAGCTTTCTTT.

Concerning this clone: This specimen includes other DNA sequences encoding the same CDR3. This chain uses TRBV5-1 with TRBJ2-6, with D possibly matching TRBD1 (6 bases). Trimming took off 1 base at V and 2 bases at J, with 7 bases between the two ends. The germline gives CDR1 SGHRS, CDR2 YFSETQ. CDR3 length: 15 residues. DNA of the CDR3: TGCGCCAGCAGCTTGACAGGGCCTGGGGCCAACGTCCTGACTTTC. Protein product: CASSLTGPGANVLTF.